What follows are 26 T cell receptor beta chains derived from one specimen sequenced in a study of cytomegalovirus exposure and HLA in healthy donors (dated by TCRdb to 2016 to 2017). Library preparation employed the immunoSEQ multiplex PCR assay. TCRdb stores this immuneACCESS table with in-frame sequences only. Part of the clones is absent; in the studies checked, under half of the shortfall reflects unresolved V genes, and no reason is known for the rest. The sample table lists fewer than 200,000 clones, about 80% of them with a count of one. The biggest ten clones account for about 2.8% of the sample. The source material was PBMCs. All receptors derive from a woman aged 18-29 years in good health and CMV-seropositive.

The chain is built from TRBV6-6 and TRBJ2-1; D is possibly TRBD2 (6 bases). The CDR3 runs to 14 residues. Germline V CDR1 and CDR2: MNHNY, SVGAGI (reference sequence). Trimming pared 0 bases from V and 7 bases from J, leaving 10 bases between. The DNA for the CDR3 is TGTGCCAGCAGTTACTCGATCCGGGGGAATGAGCAGTTCTTC. Residues: CASSYSIRGNEQFF.

The chain uses TRBV7-2 and TRBJ2-3; 14 bases are a match to TRBD2. The CDR3 runs 17 residues. V was pared by 4 bases and J by 2 bases, with 5 bases of the junction left unmatched. Germline values: CDR1 SGHTA, CDR2 FQGNSA. CDR3 amino acids: CASSSRLAGGITDTQYF. Written as DNA, the CDR3 is TGTGCCAGCAGCTCTAGACTAGCGGGGGGGATCACAGATACGCAGTATTTT.

The chain employs TRBV5-4 and TRBJ2-2; 7 positions agree with TRBD2. This CDR3 region has 17 residues. Germline V gene sequence: CDR1 SGHNT, CDR2 YYREEE (reference sequence). With V trimmed by 5 bases and J by 2 bases, 12 bases remained unmatched. The CDR3 spells CASSPKGGALNTGELFF. The CDR3 region has the DNA TGTGCCAGCAGTCCGAAGGGAGGGGCCTTAAACACCGGGGAGCTGTTTTTT.

The chain recombines TRBV2 with TRBJ2-6, with D possibly being TRBD1 (6 bases). With 9 bases removed from V and 2 bases from J, the gap between germline ends came to 17 bases. CDR1 and CDR2 (germline): SNHLY, FYNNEI. This CDR3 has 16 residues. This CDR3 reads CARSRSQGTGANVLTF. DNA of the CDR3: TGTGCCAGATCAAGATCACAGGGAACTGGGGCCAACGTCCTGACTTTC.

The CDR3 nucleotides read TGTGCCATCGGGCGACAGACTAACTATGGCTACACCTTC. Its protein product is CAIGRQTNYGYTF. The chain uses TRBV10-3 and TRBJ1-2; weak D call: TRBD1 (5 bases). The CDR3 is made up of 13 amino acids. Trimming removed 8 bases at V and 0 bases at J, with 10 bases between. Germline V lookup: CDR1 ENHRY, CDR2 SYGVKD.

The chain uses TRBV7-2 and TRBJ2-7; 8 positions match TRBD1. The CDR3 sequence is 15 residues long. The germline V gene has CDR1 SGHTA and CDR2 FQGNSA. V was pared by 5 bases and J by 2 bases, with 8 bases of the junction left unmatched. The CDR3 protein is CASSLVGQGPYEQYF. Here the CDR3 DNA reads TGTGCCAGCAGCCTAGTCGGACAGGGTCCCTACGAGCAGTACTTC.

This chain uses TRBV4-1 with TRBJ2-3, with 7 nucleotides matching TRBD2. Trimming took 5 bases from V and 0 from J; bases not matched to a gene: 2. The germline V gene has CDR1 MGHRA and CDR2 YSYEKL. The CDR3 sequence is 14 residues long. CDR3 region: CASSSGISTDTQYF. Written as DNA, the CDR3 is TGCGCCAGCAGCAGCGGGATTAGCACAGATACGCAGTATTTT.

This clone was seen a handful of times. Other DNA sequences in this specimen translate into the identical CDR3. The chain uses TRBV11-3 and TRBJ2-1, with 8 bases aligning to TRBD2. J was trimmed by 4 bases and V by 4 bases; bases with no gene match: 6. Per germline, CDR1 SGHNT and CDR2 YENEEA. The CDR3 loop spans 15 amino acids. The CDR3 region has the DNA TGTGCCAGCAGCTCCAAGCGGGGGCCGTACAATGAGCAGTTCTTC. This gives the protein CASSSKRGPYNEQFF.

The chain couples TRBV18 to TRBJ2-5, with a possible D match to TRBD1 (5 bases). The CDR3 sequence is 12 residues long. The germline V gene has CDR1 KGHSH and CDR2 LQKENI. The V and J ends lost 3 bases and 6 bases respectively, with 8 bases between them. DNA for the CDR3: TGTGCCAGCTCACCCAGGGCGAAGACCCAGTACTTC. Amino acids: CASSPRAKTQYF.

The chain uses TRBV6-5 and TRBJ2-5, with D possibly matching TRBD2 (6 bases). V was clipped by 0 bases and J by 5 bases, with 16 bases between them. CDR1 is MNHEY, CDR2 SVGAGI, per germline. The CDR3 sequence is 16 residues long. The DNA of the CDR3 is TGTGCCAGCAGTTACTCGGGCCGGGGGAATTGGGAGACCCAGTACTTC. Its protein is CASSYSGRGNWETQYF.

The rearrangement joins TRBV11-2 to TRBJ2-4; TRBD1 might be the D (6 bases). This CDR3 has 19 amino acids. V was clipped by 0 bases and J by 4 bases, with 22 bases between them. Germline V lookup: CDR1 SGHAT, CDR2 FQNNGV. The CDR3 coding sequence is TGTGCCAGCAGCTTAGAGATGGGGGCCGGTCGGGGCCGGAAAAACATTCAGTACTTC. This translates into CASSLEMGAGRGRKNIQYF.

The chain is built from TRBV6-1 and TRBJ2-1; D remains ambiguous. CDR1 and CDR2 (germline): MNHNS, SASEGT. The CDR3 has 13 residues. Trimming cost V 2 bases and J 9 bases, with 11 bases left between them. CDR3 DNA: TGTGCCAGCAGTGAACCACCTAGAAGTGAGCAGTTCTTC. This translates into CASSEPPRSEQFF.

This chain joins TRBV7-2 and TRBJ1-5; no reliable D call. Trimming pared 5 bases from V and 2 bases from J, leaving 13 bases between. The CDR3 covers 15 residues. Germline V CDR1 and CDR2: SGHTA, FQGNSA. The CDR3, as DNA: TGTGCCAGCAGCCCGGGGTGGGTTGGCAATCAGCCCCAGCATTTT. It encodes CASSPGWVGNQPQHF.

This clone occurred once. V and J are TRBV5-8 and TRBJ1-6; TRBD1 might be the D (6 bases). This CDR3 is built from 14 residues. Per germline, CDR1 SGHTS and CDR2 YDEGEE. Trimming removed 4 bases from V and 8 bases from J, with 13 bases in between. The CDR3 DNA reads TGTGCCAGCAGCGCCGGGGGGGCGCATTCACCCCTCCACTTT. Translation gives CASSAGGAHSPLHF.

The V call is TRBV4-3, the J call TRBJ1-1; 7 bases match TRBD1. The CDR3 sequence is 16 residues long. V was clipped by 5 bases and J by 0 bases; unmatched bases: 9. CDR1 and CDR2 from the germline V gene are LGHNA and YSLEER. CDR3 loop: CASSVATGAVNTEAFF. In DNA form, the CDR3 reads TGCGCCAGCAGCGTCGCAACAGGGGCGGTGAACACTGAAGCTTTCTTT.

The genes are TRBV5-1 and TRBJ1-5, with TRBD1 matching over 7 bases. V shed 0 bases and J 0 bases; nucleotides not matched to a gene: 12. Germline lookup yields CDR1 SGHRS and CDR2 YFSETQ. The CDR3 consists of 19 residues. The CDR3 DNA is TGCGCCAGCAGCTTGGTGGACAGGAGACGTAATTATAGCAATCAGCCCCAGCATTTT. Protein sequence: CASSLVDRRRNYSNQPQHF.

This chain connects TRBV27 to TRBJ2-7; TRBD1 aligns across 7 bases. Per germline, CDR1 MNHEY and CDR2 SMNVEV (reference sequence). The CDR3 has 16 residues. Trimming at V came to 6 bases and at J to 2 bases, leaving 13 bases not matched to a gene. The CDR3 loop is CASSPEGQRLTYEQYF. The DNA for the CDR3 is TGTGCCAGCAGCCCTGAGGGACAGAGGTTGACCTACGAGCAGTACTTC.

The chain is built from TRBV6-1 and TRBJ1-3, with a possible D match to TRBD1 (5 bases). Between the trimmed V and J ends, which lost 1 base and 4 bases, there was a span of 11 bases. This CDR3 comprises 15 residues. Germline lookup yields CDR1 MNHNS and CDR2 SASEGT. This chain's CDR3 is CASSEDRFGGNTIYF. CDR3 DNA sequence: TGTGCCAGCAGTGAAGACAGGTTCGGAGGAAACACCATATATTTT.

This sequence joins TRBV4-1 and TRBJ2-1; TRBD1 agrees at 8 bases. Germline assignment: CDR1 MGHRA and CDR2 YSYEKL. The CDR3 runs to 14 residues. The trim removed 4 bases at V and 9 bases at J, leaving 8 bases unmatched. CDR3 amino acids: CASSPRTGMSEQFF. CDR3 nucleotides: TGCGCCAGCAGCCCGCGGACAGGGATGAGTGAGCAGTTCTTC.

The rearrangement links TRBV5-1 to TRBJ2-1; TRBD2 is a possible D gene (5 bases). CDR3 size: 12 residues. Trimming cost V 4 bases and J 12 bases, with 14 bases left between them. Germline CDR1 SGHRS, CDR2 YFSETQ. CDR3 residues: CASSVSESRQFF. In DNA form, the CDR3 reads TGCGCCAGCAGCGTTAGCGAGTCGCGGCAGTTCTTC.

V is TRBV5-1 and J is TRBJ1-1; D gene unclear. The CDR3 loop spans 14 amino acids. Trimming left V 0 bases short and J 3 bases short, with 9 bases between. Germline CDR1 is SGHRS and CDR2 is YFSETQ. The CDR3 protein is CASSLDTHHTEAFF. The CDR3 DNA reads TGCGCCAGCAGCTTGGACACCCACCACACTGAAGCTTTCTTT. Together with reference TRBV5-1 and TRBJ1-1, the CDR3 gives the full variable domain: KAGVTQTPRYLIKTRGQQVTLSCSPISGHRSVSWYQQTPGQGLQFLFEYFSETQRNKGNFPGRFSGRQFSNSRSEMNVSTLELGDSALYLCASSLDTHHTEAFFGQGTRLTVV.

The gene calls are TRBV13 and TRBJ2-1, with 12 bases that match TRBD2. The CDR3 runs to 16 residues. Germline trimming cut 6 bases from V and 9 bases from J; bases unmatched to any gene: 12. The germline gives CDR1 PRHDT, CDR2 FYEKMQ (reference sequence). CDR3 amino acids: CASSPPPLAGGSEQFF. CDR3 DNA sequence: TGTGCCAGCAGTCCACCCCCACTAGCGGGGGGCAGTGAGCAGTTCTTC.

The rearrangement joins TRBV19 to TRBJ2-3, with TRBD2 identical over 10 bases. CDR3 size: 16 residues. Looked up from germline, CDR1 is LNHDA and CDR2 is SQIVND (reference sequence). The V and J ends lost 3 bases and 1 base, in that order; junction bases with no gene match: 4. DNA for the CDR3: TGTGCCAGTAGTATGAGTCTAGCGGGGGGCACAGATACGCAGTATTTT. As protein: CASSMSLAGGTDTQYF.

J is TRBJ2-5 and V is TRBV14; maybe TRBD2 (5 bases). CDR3 size: 14 residues. Looked up from germline, CDR1 is SGHDN and CDR2 is FVKESK. The V gene lost 4 bases and the J gene lost 2 bases, with 11 bases spanning the gap. In DNA, the CDR3 is TGTGCCAGCAGCCGCCAGGACTGGCAAGAGACCCAGTACTTC. Residues: CASSRQDWQETQYF.

The chain combines TRBV28 with TRBJ1-1, with TRBD1 as a possible D gene (6 bases). The CDR3 has 15 residues. Germline CDR1 MDHEN, CDR2 SYDVKM. The V end was cut by 10 bases, the J end by 3 bases, with 21 bases between. The CDR3 DNA reads as TGTGCCACCTCCCTTCAGGGGACACCCCACACTGAAGCTTTCTTT. Amino acid sequence: CATSLQGTPHTEAFF. Based on the CDR3 plus reference TRBV28 and TRBJ1-1, the full variable domain is DVKVTQSSRYLVKRTGEKVFLECVQDMDHENMFWYRQDPGLGLRLIYFSYDVKMKEKGDIPEGYSVSREKKERFSLILESASTNQTSMYLCATSLQGTPHTEAFFGQGTRLTVV.

The chain combines TRBV6-5 with TRBJ1-5; D unresolved. CDR1 is MNHEY, CDR2 SVGAGI, per germline. This CDR3 region has 15 residues. V dropped 3 bases and J dropped 2 bases, with 11 bases sitting between them. Here the CDR3 reads CASSYLRGGNQPQHF. Here the CDR3 DNA reads TGTGCCAGCAGTTATCTCCGGGGTGGCAATCAGCCCCAGCATTTT.